The T cell receptor beta chain under discussion was sequenced for a study of T cells in Graves' hyperthyroidism and ophthalmopathy. General study points: A 13 V-J signature model discriminated ophthalmopathy versus stable hyperthyroidism.

Using RNA transcripts as the source, TCR beta CDR3 regions were amplified. The study used the HTBI primer set for a first-round RT-PCR of the TCR CDR3. TCRdb reprocessed the multiplex PCR reads via MiXCR and lists one record per CDR3 protein. Of 600,000 to 650,000 distinct CDR3 sequences listed, less than 25% are singletons. The V and J ends lost 3 bases and 2 bases, in that order; junction bases with no gene match: 10. This CDR3 is 16 amino acids long. Germline V gives CDR1 DFQATT, CDR2 SNEGSKA (reference sequence). This clonotype was detected a few times. As yet, its antigen is unknown. The sequencing sample was made of blood. The TCR comes from a man aged 25-45 years with Graves' ophthalmopathy. J is TRBJ1-5 and V is TRBV20-1; 7 bases are shared with TRBD1. CDR3 nucleotide sequence: TGCAGTGCTAGGGTGGGGGGGACAGTGGGCAATCAGCCCCAGCATTTT. Amino acid sequence: CSARVGGTVGNQPQHF.